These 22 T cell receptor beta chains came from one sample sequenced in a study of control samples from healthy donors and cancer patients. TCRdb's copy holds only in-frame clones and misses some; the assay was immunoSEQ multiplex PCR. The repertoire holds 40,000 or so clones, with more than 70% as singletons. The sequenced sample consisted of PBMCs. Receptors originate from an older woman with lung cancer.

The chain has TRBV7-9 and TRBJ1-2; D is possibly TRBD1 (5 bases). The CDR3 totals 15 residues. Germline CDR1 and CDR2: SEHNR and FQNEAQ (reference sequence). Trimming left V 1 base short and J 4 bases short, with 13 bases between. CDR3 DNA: TGTGCCAGCAGCTTAGAGGCGGCAGGGTTCTATGGCTACACCTTC. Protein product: CASSLEAAGFYGYTF.

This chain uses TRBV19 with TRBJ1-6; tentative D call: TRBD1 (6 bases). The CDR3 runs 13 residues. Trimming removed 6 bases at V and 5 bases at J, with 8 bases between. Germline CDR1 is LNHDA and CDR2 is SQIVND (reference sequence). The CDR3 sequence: CASRDSHNSPLHF. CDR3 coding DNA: TGTGCCAGTAGGGACAGCCATAATTCACCCCTCCACTTT.

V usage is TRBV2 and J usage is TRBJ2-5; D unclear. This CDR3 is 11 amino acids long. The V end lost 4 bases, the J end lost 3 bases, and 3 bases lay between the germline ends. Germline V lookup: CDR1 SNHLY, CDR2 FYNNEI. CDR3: CASSGEETQYF. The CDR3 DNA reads TGTGCCAGCAGTGGGGAAGAGACCCAGTACTTC.

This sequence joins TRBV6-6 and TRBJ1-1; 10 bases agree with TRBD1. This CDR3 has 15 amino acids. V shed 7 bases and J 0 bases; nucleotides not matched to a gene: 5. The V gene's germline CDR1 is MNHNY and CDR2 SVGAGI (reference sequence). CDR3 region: CASNRDRGMNTEAFF. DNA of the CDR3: TGTGCCAGCAACAGGGACAGGGGTATGAACACTGAAGCTTTCTTT.

The CDR3 loop reads CASSVGGGRGDTIYF. Here the CDR3 DNA reads TGTGCCAGCAGCGTAGGAGGAGGACGCGGAGACACCATATATTTT. The chain carries TRBV9 and TRBJ1-3; D unresolved. Per germline, CDR1 SGDLS and CDR2 YYNGEE. This CDR3 is 15 amino acids long. Trimming removed 0 bases at V and 8 bases at J, with 15 bases between.

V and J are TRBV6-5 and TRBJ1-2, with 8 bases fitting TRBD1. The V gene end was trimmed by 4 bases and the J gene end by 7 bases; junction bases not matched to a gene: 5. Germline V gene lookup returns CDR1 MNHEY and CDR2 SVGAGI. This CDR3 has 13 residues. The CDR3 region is CASSSTGDTGYTF. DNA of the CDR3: TGTGCCAGCAGTTCGACAGGGGATACTGGCTACACCTTC.

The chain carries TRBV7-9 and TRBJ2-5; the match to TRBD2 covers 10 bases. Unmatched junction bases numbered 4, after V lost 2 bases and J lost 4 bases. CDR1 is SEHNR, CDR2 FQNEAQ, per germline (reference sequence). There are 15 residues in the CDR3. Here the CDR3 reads CASSLLGLAAETQYF. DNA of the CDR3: TGTGCCAGCAGCTTACTTGGACTAGCGGCAGAGACCCAGTACTTC.

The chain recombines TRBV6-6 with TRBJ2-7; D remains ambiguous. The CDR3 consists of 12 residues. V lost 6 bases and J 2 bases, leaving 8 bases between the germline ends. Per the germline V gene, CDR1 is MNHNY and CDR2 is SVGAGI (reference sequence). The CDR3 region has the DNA TGTGCCAGCAGCCCCCTTGCCTACGAGCAGTACTTC. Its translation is CASSPLAYEQYF.

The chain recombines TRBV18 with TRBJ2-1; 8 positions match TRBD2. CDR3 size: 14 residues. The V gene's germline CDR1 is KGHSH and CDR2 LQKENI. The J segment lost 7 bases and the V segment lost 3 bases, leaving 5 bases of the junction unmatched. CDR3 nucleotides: TGTGCCAGCTCACCCAGCGGGAGAGGGAATGAGCAGTTCTTC. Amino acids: CASSPSGRGNEQFF.

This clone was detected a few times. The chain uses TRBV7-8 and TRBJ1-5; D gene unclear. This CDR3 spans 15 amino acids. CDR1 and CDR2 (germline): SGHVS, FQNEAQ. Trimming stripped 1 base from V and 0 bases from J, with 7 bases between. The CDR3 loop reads CASSLGEYSNQPQHF. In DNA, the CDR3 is TGTGCCAGCAGCTTAGGGGAGTATAGCAATCAGCCCCAGCATTTT.

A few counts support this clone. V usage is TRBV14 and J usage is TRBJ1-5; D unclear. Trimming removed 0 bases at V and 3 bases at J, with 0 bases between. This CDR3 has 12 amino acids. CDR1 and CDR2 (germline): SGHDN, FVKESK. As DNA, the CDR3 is TGTGCCAGCAGCCAAGACAATCAGCCCCAGCATTTT. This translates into CASSQDNQPQHF.

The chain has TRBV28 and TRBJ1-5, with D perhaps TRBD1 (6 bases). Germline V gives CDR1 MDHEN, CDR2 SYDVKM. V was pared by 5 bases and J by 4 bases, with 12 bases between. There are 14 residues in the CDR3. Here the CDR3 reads CASSLHRVNQPQHF. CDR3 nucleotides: TGTGCCAGCAGTCTACACAGGGTAAATCAGCCCCAGCATTTT. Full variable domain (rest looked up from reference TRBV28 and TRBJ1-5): DVKVTQSSRYLVKRTGEKVFLECVQDMDHENMFWYRQDPGLGLRLIYFSYDVKMKEKGDIPEGYSVSREKKERFSLILESASTNQTSMYLCASSLHRVNQPQHFGDGTRLSIL.

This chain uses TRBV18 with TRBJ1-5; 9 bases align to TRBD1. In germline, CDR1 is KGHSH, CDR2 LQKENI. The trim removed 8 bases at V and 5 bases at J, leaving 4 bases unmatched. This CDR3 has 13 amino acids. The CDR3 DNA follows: TGTGCCAGCCTTGACAGGGGGGATCAGCCCCAGCATTTT. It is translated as CASLDRGDQPQHF.

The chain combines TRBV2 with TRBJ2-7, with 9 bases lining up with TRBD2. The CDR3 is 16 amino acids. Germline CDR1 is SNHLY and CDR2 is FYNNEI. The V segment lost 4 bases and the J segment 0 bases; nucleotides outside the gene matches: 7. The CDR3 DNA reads TGTGCCAGCAGTGTCGATAGCGGGGGTATCTCCTACGAGCAGTACTTC. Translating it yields CASSVDSGGISYEQYF.

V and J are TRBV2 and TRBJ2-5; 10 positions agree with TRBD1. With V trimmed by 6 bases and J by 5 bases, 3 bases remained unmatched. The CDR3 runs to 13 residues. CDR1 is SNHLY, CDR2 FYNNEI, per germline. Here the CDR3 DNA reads TGTGCCAGCAGGGAGACAGGGGGCGAGACCCAGTACTTC. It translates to CASRETGGETQYF.

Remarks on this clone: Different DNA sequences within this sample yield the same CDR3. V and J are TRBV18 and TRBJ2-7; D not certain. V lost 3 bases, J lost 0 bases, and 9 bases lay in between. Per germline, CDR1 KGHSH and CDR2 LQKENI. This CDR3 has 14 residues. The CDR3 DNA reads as TGTGCCAGCTCACCCGGCGAGAGCTCCTACGAGCAGTACTTC. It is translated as CASSPGESSYEQYF.

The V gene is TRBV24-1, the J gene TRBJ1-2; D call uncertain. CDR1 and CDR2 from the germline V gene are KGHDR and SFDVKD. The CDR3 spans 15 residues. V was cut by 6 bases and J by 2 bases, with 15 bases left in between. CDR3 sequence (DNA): TGTGCCACCAGTTTCTTCGGGGAAGTGAACTATGGCTACACCTTC. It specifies CATSFFGEVNYGYTF.

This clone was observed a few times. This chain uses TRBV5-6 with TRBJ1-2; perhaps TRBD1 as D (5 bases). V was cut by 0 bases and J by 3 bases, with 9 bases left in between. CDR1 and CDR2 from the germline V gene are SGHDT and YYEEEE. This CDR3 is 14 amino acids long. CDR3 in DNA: TGTGCCAGCAGCTTGGGGGGCGCATACTATGGCTACACCTTC. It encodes CASSLGGAYYGYTF.

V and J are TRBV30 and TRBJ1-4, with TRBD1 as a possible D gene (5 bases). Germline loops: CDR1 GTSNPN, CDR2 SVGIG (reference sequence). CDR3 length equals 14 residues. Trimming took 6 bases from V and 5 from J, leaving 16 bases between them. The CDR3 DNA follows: TGTGCCTGTCTAAGGGCCGGGGGGAATGAAAAACTGTTTTTT. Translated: CACLRAGGNEKLFF.

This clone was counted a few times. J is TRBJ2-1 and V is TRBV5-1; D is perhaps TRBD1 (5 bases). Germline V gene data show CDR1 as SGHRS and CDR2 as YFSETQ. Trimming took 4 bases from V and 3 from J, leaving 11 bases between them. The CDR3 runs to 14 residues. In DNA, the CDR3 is TGCGCCAGCAGCCAAATGACAGACTACAATGAGCAGTTCTTC. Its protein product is CASSQMTDYNEQFF.

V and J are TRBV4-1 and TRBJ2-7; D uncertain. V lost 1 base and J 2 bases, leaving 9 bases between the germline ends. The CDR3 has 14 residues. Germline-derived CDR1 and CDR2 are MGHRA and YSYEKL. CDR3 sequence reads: CASSQVIDPYEQYF. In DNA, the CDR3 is TGCGCCAGCAGCCAAGTTATAGACCCCTACGAGCAGTACTTC.

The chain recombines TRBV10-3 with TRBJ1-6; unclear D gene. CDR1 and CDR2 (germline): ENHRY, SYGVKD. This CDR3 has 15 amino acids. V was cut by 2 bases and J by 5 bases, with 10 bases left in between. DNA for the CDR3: TGTGCCATCAGTGAGAGGCAGAGAGATAATTCACCCCTCCACTTT. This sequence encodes CAISERQRDNSPLHF.